The next 8 T cell receptor beta chains were all read from a single sample in a study of a mutant IDH1 vaccine in newly diagnosed glioma. Here immunoSEQ multiplex PCR was the method, and the copy in TCRdb shows in-frame clones only, minus some. The sample shows 82,000 or so clones, 85% of them seen only once. The time point here: week 23, last vaccination. All doses held 300 ug of mutant IDH1 20-mer peptide, with topical imiquimod. These TCRs are of unknown antigen specificity. The sample in question was PBMCs, obtained from a glioma patient whose treatment included an IDH1 peptide vaccine. The receptors shown here come from a man aged 25-45 years with glioma. Some clones in this sample may be carry-over from other donors' samples.

The V and J genes are TRBV2 and TRBJ2-7; D is ambiguous. Germline CDR1 and CDR2: SNHLY and FYNNEI. The ends were cut back, 4 bases at V and 1 base at J, with 5 bases in the middle. This CDR3 has 12 residues. CDR3 DNA: TGTGCCAGCAGTGGTCAGTCCTACGAGCAGTACTTC. As protein: CASSGQSYEQYF.

The chain uses TRBV10-3 and TRBJ2-2; D is possibly TRBD2 (7 bases). Trimming stripped 6 bases from V and 6 bases from J, with 11 bases between. Per the germline V gene, CDR1 is ENHRY and CDR2 is SYGVKD. The CDR3 length is 13 residues. In DNA form, the CDR3 reads TGTGCCATCAGCGGGGGGCTATCCGGGGAGCTGTTTTTT. Encoded protein: CAISGGLSGELFF.

The chain recombines TRBV11-2 with TRBJ1-2; D is undetermined. Germline V gene lookup returns CDR1 SGHAT and CDR2 FQNNGV. V was pared by 1 base and J by 7 bases, with 10 bases between. The CDR3 contains 13 residues. CDR3 bases: TGTGCCAGCAGCTTAGTGTCCGAAGCTGGCTACACCTTC. Its protein product is CASSLVSEAGYTF.

The J gene is TRBJ2-7, the V gene TRBV7-6, with 11 bases aligning to TRBD2. After removal of 4 bases from V and 4 bases from J, the junction contained 6 bases not matched to a gene. The CDR3 totals 15 residues. Germline assignment: CDR1 SGHVS and CDR2 FNYEAQ. The CDR3 region is CASSSYSGRGYEQYF. CDR3 in DNA: TGTGCCAGCAGCTCCTATAGCGGGAGGGGTTACGAGCAGTACTTC.

The table lists this clone with a few counts. The genes are TRBV5-4 and TRBJ2-1, with a tentative D call TRBD2 (5 bases). CDR1 and CDR2 (germline): SGHNT, YYREEE (reference sequence). The germline V and J ends were trimmed by 4 bases and 5 bases, with 19 bases remaining between them. The CDR3 spans 16 residues. The CDR3 protein is CASSAGSGKTHNEQFF. The CDR3 region has the DNA TGTGCCAGCAGCGCGGGCTCGGGCAAAACCCACAATGAGCAGTTCTTC.

This chain links TRBV28 with TRBJ1-1, with TRBD1 as a possible D gene (5 bases). This CDR3 has 13 amino acids. V was shortened by 7 bases and J by 8 bases, with 17 bases between the two germline ends. Germline CDR1 reads MDHEN; CDR2 reads SYDVKM. In DNA form, the CDR3 reads TGTGCCAGCACGAGACACACAGGACTAGAAGCTTTCTTT. Residues: CASTRHTGLEAFF.

The chain employs TRBV27 and TRBJ2-7, with 10 bases aligning to TRBD1. This CDR3 spans 15 amino acids. Germline V gives CDR1 MNHEY, CDR2 SMNVEV (reference sequence). Germline trimming cut 6 bases from V and 3 bases from J; bases unmatched to any gene: 8. The CDR3 reads CASRRPGQGIYEQYF. The CDR3 DNA is TGTGCCAGCAGACGACCGGGACAGGGGATCTACGAGCAGTACTTC.

The chain recombines TRBV28 with TRBJ2-7, with 7 bases aligning to TRBD1. Germline V gene lookup returns CDR1 MDHEN and CDR2 SYDVKM. This CDR3 has 13 residues. J was trimmed by 11 bases and V by 6 bases; bases with no gene match: 13. CDR3 residues: CASSSTNTGVEYF. For the CDR3, the DNA is TGTGCCAGCAGCAGCACCAATACAGGGGTGGAGTACTTC.